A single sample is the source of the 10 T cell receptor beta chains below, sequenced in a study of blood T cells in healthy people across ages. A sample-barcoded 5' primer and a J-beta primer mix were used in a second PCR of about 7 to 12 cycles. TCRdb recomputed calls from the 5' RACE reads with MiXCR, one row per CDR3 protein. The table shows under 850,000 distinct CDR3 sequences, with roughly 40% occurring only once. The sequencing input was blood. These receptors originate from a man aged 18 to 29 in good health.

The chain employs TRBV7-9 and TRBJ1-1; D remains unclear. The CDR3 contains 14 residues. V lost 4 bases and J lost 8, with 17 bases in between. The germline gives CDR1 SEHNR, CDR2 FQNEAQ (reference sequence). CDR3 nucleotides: TGTGCCAGCAGCTCTCGGACGGAGGTGAGAGAAGCTTTCTTT. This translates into CASSSRTEVREAFF.

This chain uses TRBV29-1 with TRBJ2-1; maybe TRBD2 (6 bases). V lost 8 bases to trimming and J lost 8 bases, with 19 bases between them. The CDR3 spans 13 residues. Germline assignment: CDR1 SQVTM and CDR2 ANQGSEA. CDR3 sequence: CSIRTDWGDEQFF. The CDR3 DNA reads TGCAGCATCCGGACGGACTGGGGGGATGAGCAGTTCTTC.

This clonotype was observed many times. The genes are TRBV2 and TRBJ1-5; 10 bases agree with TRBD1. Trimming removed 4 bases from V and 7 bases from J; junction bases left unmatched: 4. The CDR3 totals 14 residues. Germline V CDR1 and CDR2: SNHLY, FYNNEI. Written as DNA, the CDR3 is TGTGCCAGCAGTGGGACAGGGGGTCGACAGCCCCAGCATTTT. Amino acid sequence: CASSGTGGRQPQHF.

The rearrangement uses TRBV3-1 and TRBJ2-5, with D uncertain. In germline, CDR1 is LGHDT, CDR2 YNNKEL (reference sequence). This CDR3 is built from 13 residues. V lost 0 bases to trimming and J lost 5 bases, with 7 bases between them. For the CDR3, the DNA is TGTGCCAGCAGCCAAGAGTGGTCGGAGACCCAGTACTTC. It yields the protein CASSQEWSETQYF.

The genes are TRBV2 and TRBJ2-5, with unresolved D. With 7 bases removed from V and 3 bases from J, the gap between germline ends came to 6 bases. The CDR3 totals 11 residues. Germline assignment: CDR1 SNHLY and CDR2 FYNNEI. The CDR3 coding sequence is TGTGCCAGCAAACCTGAAGAGACCCAGTACTTC. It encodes CASKPEETQYF.

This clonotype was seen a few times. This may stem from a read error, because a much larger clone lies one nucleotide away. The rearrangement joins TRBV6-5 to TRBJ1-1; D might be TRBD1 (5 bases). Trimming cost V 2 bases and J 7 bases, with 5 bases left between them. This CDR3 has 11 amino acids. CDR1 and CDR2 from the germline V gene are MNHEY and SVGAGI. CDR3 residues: CASSYDSEAFF. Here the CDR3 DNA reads TGTGCCAGCAGTTACGACAGTGAAGCTTTCTTT.

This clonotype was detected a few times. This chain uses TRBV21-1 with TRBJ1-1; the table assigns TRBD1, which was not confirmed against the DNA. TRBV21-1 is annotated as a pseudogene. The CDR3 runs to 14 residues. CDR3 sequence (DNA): TGTGCCAGCTATACAGGAACGAAGAACACTGAAGCTTTCTTT. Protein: CASYTGTKNTEAFF.

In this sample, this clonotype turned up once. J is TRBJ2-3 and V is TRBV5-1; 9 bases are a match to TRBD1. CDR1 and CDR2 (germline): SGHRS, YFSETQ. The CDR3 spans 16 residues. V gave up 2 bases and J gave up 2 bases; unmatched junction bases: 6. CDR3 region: CASSFRDRAVTDTQYF. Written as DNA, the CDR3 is TGCGCCAGCAGCTTTAGGGACAGGGCGGTCACAGATACGCAGTATTTT.

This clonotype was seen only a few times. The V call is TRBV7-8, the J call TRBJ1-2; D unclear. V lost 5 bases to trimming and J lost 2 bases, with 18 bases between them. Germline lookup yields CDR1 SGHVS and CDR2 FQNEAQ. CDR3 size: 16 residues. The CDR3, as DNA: TGTGCCAGCAGCCCCCCGGGTCGAGTAGGCAACTATGGCTACACCTTC. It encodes CASSPPGRVGNYGYTF.

The CDR3 DNA reads TGTGCCAGCAGCCATAGGACTAGCGGGCTATACGAGCAGTACTTC. Translated: CASSHRTSGLYEQYF. This chain connects TRBV3-1 to TRBJ2-7; 11 bases fit TRBD2. V gave up 3 bases and J gave up 4 bases; unmatched junction bases: 5. Germline V lookup: CDR1 LGHDT, CDR2 YNNKEL (reference sequence). This CDR3 comprises 15 residues.